Presented here are 29 T cell receptor beta chains from one specimen sequenced in a study of cytotoxic CD8 clonotypes in ibrutinib-treated CLL. Measured with immunoSEQ multiplex PCR; TCRdb has only the in-frame clones, and not every one. The sample holds under 200,000 clones, about 80% seen once. The sample was PBMCs, taken after 12 months of ibrutinib treatment. The source is a human donor with chronic lymphocytic leukemia.

This clone has just one count. The CDR3: CASSSPRSAQHF. The CDR3 bases are TGTGCCAGCAGCTCTCCACGTTCGGCCCAGCATTTT. This chain joins TRBV7-2 and TRBJ1-5, with D unclear. The V and J ends lost 4 bases and 11 bases respectively, with 12 bases between them. Per germline, CDR1 SGHTA and CDR2 FQGNSA. This CDR3 has 12 amino acids.

V and J are TRBV27 and TRBJ1-2; a weak D match, TRBD1 (5 bases). CDR3 length equals 11 residues. Trimming stripped 5 bases from V and 6 bases from J, with 7 bases between. CDR1 is MNHEY, CDR2 SMNVEV, per germline (reference sequence). The CDR3 sequence is CASSTGNGYTF. The CDR3 nucleotides read TGTGCCAGCAGTACAGGTAATGGCTACACCTTC.

This chain connects TRBV28 to TRBJ2-3; D possibly corresponds to TRBD1 (5 bases). The germline V gene has CDR1 MDHEN and CDR2 SYDVKM. V dropped 8 bases and J dropped 2 bases, with 17 bases sitting between them. The CDR3 runs to 15 residues. The CDR3 protein is CASGVSQATTDTQYF. The CDR3 nucleotides read TGTGCCAGCGGTGTTTCACAGGCGACCACAGATACGCAGTATTTT.

V and J are TRBV4-3 and TRBJ2-1; 8 bases line up with TRBD2. The CDR3 is 17 residues long. CDR1 and CDR2 from the germline V gene are LGHNA and YSLEER. Trimming cost V 0 bases and J 2 bases; bases outside gene matches: 6. The CDR3 protein is CASSQDVGGRPYNEQFF. The CDR3 nucleotides are TGCGCCAGCAGCCAAGATGTGGGCGGGAGGCCCTACAATGAGCAGTTCTTC.

This chain links TRBV5-1 with TRBJ1-2; 9 bases are shared with TRBD1. Germline assignment: CDR1 SGHRS and CDR2 YFSETQ. This CDR3 is 18 amino acids long. With V trimmed by 4 bases and J by 4 bases, 17 bases remained unmatched. The DNA for the CDR3 is TGCGCCAGCAGCCCTTTCAGCGCGTCGACAGGGGGGACCTATGGCTACACCTTC. Its translation is CASSPFSASTGGTYGYTF.

J is TRBJ2-7 and V is TRBV21-1. TRBV21-1 is tagged as a pseudogene. The CDR3 totals 12 residues. The CDR3 DNA is TGTGCCAGCAGCATGGCTATCTACGAGCAGTACTTC. Protein: CASSMAIYEQYF.

The chain uses TRBV7-8 and TRBJ2-3, with D perhaps TRBD2 (5 bases). Germline V gene data show CDR1 as SGHVS and CDR2 as FQNEAQ. CDR3 length equals 14 residues. Trimming removed 5 bases at V and 2 bases at J, with 11 bases between. The chain's CDR3 is CASSQSRDTDTQYF. CDR3 sequence (DNA): TGTGCCAGCAGCCAGTCCCGGGACACAGATACGCAGTATTTT.

Only one count was recorded for this clone. The gene calls are TRBV7-9 and TRBJ2-3; D is tentatively TRBD1 or TRBD2 (5 bases each). Trimming took off 6 bases at V and 4 bases at J, with 11 bases between the two ends. Germline loops: CDR1 SEHNR, CDR2 FQNEAQ (reference sequence). This CDR3 comprises 13 residues. The CDR3 sequence is CASRLTGPDTQYF. The CDR3 DNA reads as TGTGCCAGCAGACTTACGGGACCAGATACGCAGTATTTT.

J is TRBJ2-7 and V is TRBV27, with TRBD2 as a possible D gene (7 bases). Germline lookup yields CDR1 MNHEY and CDR2 SMNVEV (reference sequence). The germline V and J ends were trimmed by 3 bases and 0 bases, with 18 bases remaining between them. This CDR3 is built from 17 residues. CDR3 in DNA: TGTGCCAGCAGTTTTTTAGCGGTTGGGGGGGCCTCCTACGAGCAGTACTTC. This codes for CASSFLAVGGASYEQYF.

V usage is TRBV27 and J usage is TRBJ2-7, with D perhaps given as TRBD1 or TRBD2 (5 bases each). Germline CDR1 MNHEY, CDR2 SMNVEV (reference sequence). The V end was cut by 4 bases, the J end by 3 bases, with 13 bases between. The CDR3 is 14 residues long. CDR3 coding DNA: TGTGCCAGCAGTTCGAGGGGTTTAAGCTACGAGCAGTACTTC. This encodes CASSSRGLSYEQYF.

In this sample, this clone turned up a few times. This sequence joins TRBV6-1 and TRBJ2-7; 7 bases agree with TRBD1. V trimming: 8 bases; J trimming: 12 bases; junction bases outside the gene matches: 13. This CDR3 comprises 12 residues. Per germline, CDR1 MNHNS and CDR2 SASEGT. CDR3 in amino acids: CASPAPDREAYF. CDR3 sequence (DNA): TGTGCCAGCCCCGCACCAGACAGGGAAGCGTACTTC.

The J gene is TRBJ2-1, the V gene TRBV7-6; D perhaps matches TRBD2 (7 bases). The germline gives CDR1 SGHVS, CDR2 FNYEAQ. This CDR3 comprises 15 residues. Trimming shortened V by 4 bases and J by 9 bases, and 19 bases separated the two germline ends. Here the CDR3 reads CASSSRGAGRGEQFF. CDR3 sequence (DNA): TGTGCCAGCAGCTCCCGGGGGGCTGGTCGCGGTGAGCAGTTCTTC.

The chain recombines TRBV18 with TRBJ2-5; D ambiguous. The CDR3 loop spans 13 amino acids. Looked up from germline, CDR1 is KGHSH and CDR2 is LQKENI. V lost 3 bases, J lost 1 base, and 6 bases lay in between. The CDR3 region has the DNA TGTGCCAGCTCACCTGCCACCCAAGAGACCCAGTACTTC. Translation gives CASSPATQETQYF.

The chain combines TRBV15 with TRBJ1-2; D not resolved. Germline V gene lookup returns CDR1 LNHNV and CDR2 YYDKDF (reference sequence). CDR3 size: 12 residues. V was clipped by 8 bases and J by 1 base, with 8 bases between them. CDR3 residues: CATRSVNYGYTF. The CDR3 DNA reads as TGTGCCACCCGGTCAGTTAACTATGGCTACACCTTC.

The chain carries TRBV5-4 and TRBJ2-1; the match to TRBD1 covers 10 bases. Germline V gene data show CDR1 as SGHNT and CDR2 as YYREEE (reference sequence). J was trimmed by 5 bases and V by 4 bases; bases with no gene match: 6. The CDR3 contains 15 residues. The CDR3 nucleotides read TGTGCCAGCAGCCTTCCCGGGACAGGGGACAATGAGCAGTTCTTC. It is translated as CASSLPGTGDNEQFF.

The chain couples TRBV18 to TRBJ2-2; 10 nucleotides match TRBD2. J gave up 6 bases and V 5 bases, and 3 bases lay outside the gene matches. The CDR3 totals 14 residues. Germline values: CDR1 KGHSH, CDR2 LQKENI. CDR3 coding DNA: TGTGCCAGCTCAGAGGGACTAGCGTCCGGGGAGCTGTTTTTT. It codes for CASSEGLASGELFF.

The chain couples TRBV28 to TRBJ2-3, with D perhaps TRBD2 (7 bases). Germline CDR1 reads MDHEN; CDR2 reads SYDVKM. The V end was cut by 5 bases, the J end by 6 bases, with 15 bases between. The CDR3 sequence is 14 residues long. The CDR3 DNA follows: TGTGCCAGCAGTGAGTACAGGGAGGGGGATACGCAGTATTTT. Protein product: CASSEYREGDTQYF.

The V call is TRBV7-7, the J call TRBJ2-1; D is ambiguous. Per germline, CDR1 SSHAT and CDR2 FNYEAQ (reference sequence). V lost 1 base and J 6 bases, leaving 7 bases between the germline ends. This CDR3 region has 13 residues. The CDR3 sequence is CASSLGFGNEQFF. The CDR3, as DNA: TGTGCCAGCAGCTTAGGTTTCGGCAATGAGCAGTTCTTC.

The rearrangement links TRBV7-2 to TRBJ2-1; D gene ambiguous. The CDR3 runs 11 residues. Germline V CDR1 and CDR2: SGHTA, FQGNSA. Trimming took off 1 base at V and 5 bases at J, with 0 bases between the two ends. The CDR3 sequence is CASSLDNEQFF. As DNA, the CDR3 is TGTGCCAGCAGCTTAGACAATGAGCAGTTCTTC.

This chain joins TRBV25-1 and TRBJ1-1; tentative D call: TRBD1 (6 bases). The germline V and J ends were trimmed by 7 bases and 4 bases, with 16 bases remaining between them. Germline CDR1 reads MGHDK; CDR2 reads SYGVNS. CDR3 size: 14 residues. The CDR3 reads CASISTGYGTEAFF. CDR3 bases: TGTGCCAGCATATCTACAGGGTATGGCACTGAAGCTTTCTTT.

The chain combines TRBV7-2 with TRBJ2-3; TRBD1 matches at 7 bases. CDR1 and CDR2 from the germline V gene are SGHTA and FQGNSA. The CDR3 runs 15 residues. J was trimmed by 0 bases and V by 2 bases; bases with no gene match: 2. CDR3 in amino acids: CASSLWGQSTDTQYF. CDR3 coding DNA: TGTGCCAGCAGCTTATGGGGACAGAGCACAGATACGCAGTATTTT.

The chain is built from TRBV7-9 and TRBJ1-2; 7 bases map to TRBD1. With 3 bases clipped from V and 7 bases from J, the junction kept 5 bases outside the gene matches. CDR1 is SEHNR and CDR2 is FQNEAQ in the germline V gene (reference sequence). CDR3 length equals 13 residues. CDR3 residues: CASSLTGRAGYTF. The CDR3 DNA sequence: TGTGCCAGCAGCTTGACAGGGCGTGCTGGCTACACCTTC.

This clone was seen only a few times. The rearrangement joins TRBV29-1 to TRBJ2-6, with a possible D match to TRBD1 (6 bases). The length of the CDR3 is 15 residues. Per the germline V gene, CDR1 is SQVTM and CDR2 is ANQGSEA. Trimming removed 1 base from V and 2 bases from J, with 9 bases in between. This chain's CDR3 is CSVEGGGAGANVLTF. Here the CDR3 DNA reads TGCAGCGTTGAAGGTGGGGGCGCTGGGGCCAACGTCCTGACTTTC.

The chain couples TRBV29-1 to TRBJ2-3, with D possibly being TRBD2 (6 bases). The germline V and J ends were trimmed by 4 bases and 6 bases, with 20 bases remaining between them. CDR3 length: 15 residues. CDR1 is SQVTM, CDR2 ANQGSEA, per germline. As DNA, the CDR3 is TGCAGCGTTGCGGAGGGATATTTAACGGGGGATACGCAGTATTTT. It yields the protein CSVAEGYLTGDTQYF.

V is TRBV19 and J is TRBJ2-1; the D gene is possibly TRBD2 (6 bases). Germline CDR1 LNHDA, CDR2 SQIVND (reference sequence). V lost 6 bases and J lost 4, with 19 bases in between. The CDR3 runs 16 residues. The CDR3 loop is CASRRGENSPYNEQFF. The CDR3 DNA is TGTGCCAGTAGGCGCGGGGAAAACTCCCCGTACAATGAGCAGTTCTTC.

The count of this clone is one. The chain links TRBV15 to TRBJ1-5; the D is unclear. Germline CDR1 and CDR2: LNHNV and YYDKDF (reference sequence). CDR3 length equals 14 residues. V gave up 5 bases and J gave up 1 base, with 9 bases separating them. The CDR3 coding sequence is TGTGCCACCAGCCCCCGTTGGAGCAATCAGCCCCAGCATTTT. It codes for CATSPRWSNQPQHF.

The chain couples TRBV6-1 to TRBJ1-1, with D tentatively TRBD1 (5 bases). CDR1 and CDR2 from the germline V gene are MNHNS and SASEGT. The CDR3 covers 14 residues. V lost 5 bases and J lost 7, with 17 bases in between. The CDR3 region is CASSPGLGKGEAFF. CDR3 DNA: TGTGCCAGCAGTCCAGGGCTGGGGAAAGGTGAAGCTTTCTTT.

The chain combines TRBV7-9 with TRBJ2-7, with 7 bases that match TRBD2. The CDR3 spans 15 residues. CDR1 and CDR2 (germline): SEHNR, FQNEAQ (reference sequence). After removal of 5 bases from V and 7 bases from J, the junction contained 14 bases not matched to a gene. The CDR3 nucleotides are TGTGCCAGCAGCGGGGAGGGGTCCCGCGTTTCGGAGCAGTACTTC. Amino acids: CASSGEGSRVSEQYF.

The chain recombines TRBV30 with TRBJ1-2, with D tentatively TRBD1 (6 bases). Germline V CDR1 and CDR2: GTSNPN, SVGIG (reference sequence). V lost 2 bases, J lost 6 bases, and 16 bases lay in between. This CDR3 has 14 residues. CDR3 loop: CAWSQGQGLNGYTF. CDR3 in DNA: TGTGCCTGGAGTCAGGGGCAGGGGTTGAATGGCTACACCTTC.